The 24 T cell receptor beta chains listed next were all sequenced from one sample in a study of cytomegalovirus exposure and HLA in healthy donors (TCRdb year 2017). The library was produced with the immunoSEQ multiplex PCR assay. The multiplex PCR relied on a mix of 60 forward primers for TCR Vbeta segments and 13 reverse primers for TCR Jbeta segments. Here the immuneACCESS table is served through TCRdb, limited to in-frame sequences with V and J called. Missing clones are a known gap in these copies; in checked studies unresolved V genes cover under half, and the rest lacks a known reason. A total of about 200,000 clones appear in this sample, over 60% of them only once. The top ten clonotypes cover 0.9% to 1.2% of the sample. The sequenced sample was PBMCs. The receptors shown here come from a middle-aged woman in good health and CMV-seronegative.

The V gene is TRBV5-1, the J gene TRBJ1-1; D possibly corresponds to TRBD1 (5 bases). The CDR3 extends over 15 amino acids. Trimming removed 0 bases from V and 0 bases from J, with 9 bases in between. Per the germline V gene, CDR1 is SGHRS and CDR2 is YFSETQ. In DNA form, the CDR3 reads TGCGCCAGCAGCTTGGTCGGGGGTATGAACACTGAAGCTTTCTTT. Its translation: CASSLVGGMNTEAFF.

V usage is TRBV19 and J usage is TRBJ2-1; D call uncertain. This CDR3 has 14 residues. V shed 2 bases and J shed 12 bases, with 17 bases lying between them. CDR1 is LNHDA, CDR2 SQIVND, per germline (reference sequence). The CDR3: CASSIPTQREWQFF. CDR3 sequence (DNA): TGTGCCAGTAGTATACCGACTCAGCGTGAATGGCAGTTCTTC.

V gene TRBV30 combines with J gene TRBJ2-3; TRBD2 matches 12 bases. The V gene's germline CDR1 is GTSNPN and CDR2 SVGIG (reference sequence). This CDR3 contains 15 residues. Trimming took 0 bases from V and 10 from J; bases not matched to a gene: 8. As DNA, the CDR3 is TGTGCCTGGAGTGTAAGGGCTAGCGGGAGGGCCCCGCAGTATTTT. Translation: CAWSVRASGRAPQYF.

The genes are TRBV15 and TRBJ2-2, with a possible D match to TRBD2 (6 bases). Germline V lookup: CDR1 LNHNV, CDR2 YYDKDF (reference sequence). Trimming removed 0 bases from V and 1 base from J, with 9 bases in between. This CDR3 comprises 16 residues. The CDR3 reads CATSRDHGGNTGELFF. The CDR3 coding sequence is TGTGCCACCAGCAGAGATCACGGGGGGAACACCGGGGAGCTGTTTTTT. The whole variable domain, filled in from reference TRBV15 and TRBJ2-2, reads DAMVIQNPRYQVTQFGKPVTLSCSQTLNHNVMYWYQQKSSQAPKLLFHYYDKDFNNEADTPDNFQSRRPNTSFCFLDIRSPGLGDTAMYLCATSRDHGGNTGELFFGEGSRLTVL.

Here the CDR3 DNA reads TGTGCCAGTAGTATTGGACAGGGAGGCAATCAGCCCCAGCATTTT. Protein product: CASSIGQGGNQPQHF. The chain has TRBV19 and TRBJ1-5; TRBD1 agrees at 8 bases. CDR3 length: 15 residues. J lost 2 bases, V lost 3 bases, and 3 bases had no gene match. The germline V gene has CDR1 LNHDA and CDR2 SQIVND (reference sequence). Supplemented by reference TRBV19 and TRBJ1-5, the full variable domain reads DGGITQSPKYLFRKEGQNVTLSCEQNLNHDAMYWYRQDPGQGLRLIYYSQIVNDFQKGDIAEGYSVSREKKESFPLTVTSAQKNPTAFYLCASSIGQGGNQPQHFGDGTRLSIL.

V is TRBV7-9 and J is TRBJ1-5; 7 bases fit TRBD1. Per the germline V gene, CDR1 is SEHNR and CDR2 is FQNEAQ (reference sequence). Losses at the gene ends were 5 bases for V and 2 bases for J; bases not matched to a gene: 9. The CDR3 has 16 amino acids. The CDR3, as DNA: TGTGCCAGCAGCCCGGAGGCTGGACAGGGCAATCAGCCCCAGCATTTT. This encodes CASSPEAGQGNQPQHF. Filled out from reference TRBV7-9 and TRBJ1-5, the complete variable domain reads DTGVSQNPRHKITKRGQNVTFRCDPISEHNRLYWYRQTLGQGPEFLTYFQNEAQLEKSRLLSDRFSAERPKGSFSTLEIQRTEQGDSAMYLCASSPEAGQGNQPQHFGDGTRLSIL.

CDR3 sequence (DNA): TGCGCCAGCAGCGTCGACAGGGGTCCCTACAATGAGCAGTTCTTC. Its translation: CASSVDRGPYNEQFF. The chain joins TRBV5-1 to TRBJ2-1; 8 bases line up with TRBD1. Germline assignment: CDR1 SGHRS and CDR2 YFSETQ. V dropped 4 bases and J dropped 2; count of bases not matched to a gene: 5. The CDR3 consists of 15 residues.

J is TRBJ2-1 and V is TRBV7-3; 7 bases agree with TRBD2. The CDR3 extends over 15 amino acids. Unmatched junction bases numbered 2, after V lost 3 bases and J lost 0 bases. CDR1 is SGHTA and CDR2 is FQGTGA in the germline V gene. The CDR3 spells CASSLGGDSYNEQFF. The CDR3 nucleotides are TGTGCCAGCAGCTTGGGGGGGGACTCCTACAATGAGCAGTTCTTC. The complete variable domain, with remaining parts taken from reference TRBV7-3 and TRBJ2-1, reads GAGVSQTPSNKVTEKGKYVELRCDPISGHTALYWYRQSLGQGPEFLIYFQGTGAADDSGLPNDRFFAVRPEGSVSTLKIQRTERGDSAVYLCASSLGGDSYNEQFFGPGTRLTVL.

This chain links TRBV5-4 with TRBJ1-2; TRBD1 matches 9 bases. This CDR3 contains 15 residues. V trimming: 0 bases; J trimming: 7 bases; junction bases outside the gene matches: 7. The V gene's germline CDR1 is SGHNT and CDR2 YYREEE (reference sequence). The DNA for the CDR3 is TGTGCCAGCAGCTTGGAGTCGGGACAGGGAACTGGCTACACCTTC. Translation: CASSLESGQGTGYTF.

This chain's CDR3 is CASSLGVALADDASYNEQFF. DNA for the CDR3: TGTGCCAGCAGCTTAGGTGTTGCACTAGCGGATGATGCTTCCTACAATGAGCAGTTCTTC. The chain combines TRBV7-8 with TRBJ2-1, with 8 bases aligning to TRBD2. Germline V CDR1 and CDR2: SGHVS, FQNEAQ. V lost 1 base to trimming and J lost 1 base; unmatched junction nucleotides: 15. CDR3 size: 20 residues.

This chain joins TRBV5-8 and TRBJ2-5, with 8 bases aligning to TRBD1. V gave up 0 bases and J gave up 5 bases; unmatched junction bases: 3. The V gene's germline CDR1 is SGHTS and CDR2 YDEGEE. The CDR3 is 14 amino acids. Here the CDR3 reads CASSLGTGRETQYF. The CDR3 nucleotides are TGTGCCAGCAGCTTGGGGACAGGGAGGGAGACCCAGTACTTC.

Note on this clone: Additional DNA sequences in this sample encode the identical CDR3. CDR3: CASSPRGETQYF. In DNA form, the CDR3 reads TGTGCCAGCTCACCAAGAGGGGAGACCCAGTACTTC. The genes are TRBV18 and TRBJ2-5, with a possible D match to TRBD2 (5 bases). V was clipped by 2 bases and J by 5 bases, with 6 bases between them. Per germline, CDR1 KGHSH and CDR2 LQKENI. This CDR3 comprises 12 residues.

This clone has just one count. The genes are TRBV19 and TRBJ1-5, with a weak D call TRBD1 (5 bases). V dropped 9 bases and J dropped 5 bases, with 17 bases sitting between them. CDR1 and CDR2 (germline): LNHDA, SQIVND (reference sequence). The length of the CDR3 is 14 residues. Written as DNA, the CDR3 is TGTGCCAGCCACACCGGGGCGGGATATCAGCCCCAGCATTTT. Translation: CASHTGAGYQPQHF.

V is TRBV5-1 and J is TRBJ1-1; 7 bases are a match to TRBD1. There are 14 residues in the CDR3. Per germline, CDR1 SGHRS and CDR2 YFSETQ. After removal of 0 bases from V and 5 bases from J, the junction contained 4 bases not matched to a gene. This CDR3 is CASSLVTGDTEAFF. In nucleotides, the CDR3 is TGCGCCAGCAGCTTGGTAACAGGGGATACTGAAGCTTTCTTT.

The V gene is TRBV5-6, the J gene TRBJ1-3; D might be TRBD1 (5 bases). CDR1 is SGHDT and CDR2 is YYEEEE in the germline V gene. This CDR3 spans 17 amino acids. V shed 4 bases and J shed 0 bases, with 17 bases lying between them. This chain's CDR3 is CASSALKQEPSGNTIYF. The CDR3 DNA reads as TGTGCCAGCAGCGCGCTTAAACAGGAACCCTCTGGAAACACCATATATTTT. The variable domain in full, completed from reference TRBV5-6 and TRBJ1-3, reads DAGVTQSPTHLIKTRGQQVTLRCSPKSGHDTVSWYQQALGQGPQFIFQYYEEEERQRGNFPDRFSGHQFPNYSSELNVNALLLGDSALYLCASSALKQEPSGNTIYFGEGSWLTVV.

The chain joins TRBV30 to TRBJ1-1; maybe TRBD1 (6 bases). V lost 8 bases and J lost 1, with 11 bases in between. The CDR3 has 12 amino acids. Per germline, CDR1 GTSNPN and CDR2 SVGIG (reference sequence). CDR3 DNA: TGTGCCGGAATAGGGGGGAACACTGAAGCTTTCTTT. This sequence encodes CAGIGGNTEAFF.

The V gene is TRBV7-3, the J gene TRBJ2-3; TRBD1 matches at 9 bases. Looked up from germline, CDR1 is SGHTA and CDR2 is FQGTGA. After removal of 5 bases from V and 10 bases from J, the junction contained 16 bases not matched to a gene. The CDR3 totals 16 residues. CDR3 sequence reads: CASSPTGTGIGEPQYF. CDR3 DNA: TGTGCCAGCAGCCCCACCGGGACAGGGATTGGAGAACCGCAGTATTTT.

The CDR3 DNA follows: TGCGCCAGCAGCTTGTTCCCTAGCACAGATACGCAGTATTTT. It specifies CASSLFPSTDTQYF. The V and J genes are TRBV5-1 and TRBJ2-3, with D unresolved. Germline CDR1 reads SGHRS; CDR2 reads YFSETQ. This CDR3 is 14 amino acids long. Trimming left V 1 base short and J 0 bases short, with 6 bases between. Looking up the rest from reference TRBV5-1 and TRBJ2-3 gives the full variable domain: KAGVTQTPRYLIKTRGQQVTLSCSPISGHRSVSWYQQTPGQGLQFLFEYFSETQRNKGNFPGRFSGRQFSNSRSEMNVSTLELGDSALYLCASSLFPSTDTQYFGPGTRLTVL.

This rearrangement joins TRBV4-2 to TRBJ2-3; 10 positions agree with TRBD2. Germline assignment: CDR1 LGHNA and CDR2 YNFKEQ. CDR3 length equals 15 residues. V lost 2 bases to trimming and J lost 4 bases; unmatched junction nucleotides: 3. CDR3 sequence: CASSQKSGRADTQYF. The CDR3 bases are TGTGCCAGCAGCCAAAAGAGCGGGAGGGCAGATACGCAGTATTTT.

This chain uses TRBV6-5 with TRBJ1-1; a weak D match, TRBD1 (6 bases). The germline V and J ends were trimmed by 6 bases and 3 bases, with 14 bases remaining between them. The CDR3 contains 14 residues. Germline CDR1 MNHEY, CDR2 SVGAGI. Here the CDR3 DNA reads TGTGCCAGCAGCCCCCGGGACAAGGACACTGAAGCTTTCTTT. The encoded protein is CASSPRDKDTEAFF.

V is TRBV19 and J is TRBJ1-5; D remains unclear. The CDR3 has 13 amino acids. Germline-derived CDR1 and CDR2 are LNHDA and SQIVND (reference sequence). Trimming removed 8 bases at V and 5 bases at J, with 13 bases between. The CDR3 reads CASAWRRDQPQHF. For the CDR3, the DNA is TGTGCCAGTGCTTGGCGACGGGATCAGCCCCAGCATTTT.

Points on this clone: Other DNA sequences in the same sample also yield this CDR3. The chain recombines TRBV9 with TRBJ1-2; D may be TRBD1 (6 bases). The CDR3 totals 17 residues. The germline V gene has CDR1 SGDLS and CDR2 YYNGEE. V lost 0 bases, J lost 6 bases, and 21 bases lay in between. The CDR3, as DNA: TGTGCCAGCAGCGTAGCAAAAGGGGGGGGTCGGAAGGATGGCTACACCTTC. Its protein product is CASSVAKGGGRKDGYTF. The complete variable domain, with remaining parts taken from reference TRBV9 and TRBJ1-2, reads DSGVTQTPKHLITATGQRVTLRCSPRSGDLSVYWYQQSLDQGLQFLIQYYNGEERAKGNILERFSAQQFPDLHSELNLSSLELGDSALYFCASSVAKGGGRKDGYTFGSGTRLTVV.

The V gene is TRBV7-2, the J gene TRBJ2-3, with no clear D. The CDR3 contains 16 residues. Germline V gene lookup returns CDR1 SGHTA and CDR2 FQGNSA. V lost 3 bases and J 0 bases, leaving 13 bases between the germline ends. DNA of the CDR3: TGTGCCAGCAGCTTTATTGTCTACGGGAGCACAGATACGCAGTATTTT. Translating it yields CASSFIVYGSTDTQYF.

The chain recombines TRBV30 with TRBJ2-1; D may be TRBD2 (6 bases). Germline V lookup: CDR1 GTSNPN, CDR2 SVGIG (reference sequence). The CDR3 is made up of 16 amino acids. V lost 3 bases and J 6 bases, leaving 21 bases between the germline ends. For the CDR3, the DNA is TGTGCCTGGAGGCCCCTTGGGGGGAGAATAGGCAATGAGCAGTTCTTC. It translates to CAWRPLGGRIGNEQFF.